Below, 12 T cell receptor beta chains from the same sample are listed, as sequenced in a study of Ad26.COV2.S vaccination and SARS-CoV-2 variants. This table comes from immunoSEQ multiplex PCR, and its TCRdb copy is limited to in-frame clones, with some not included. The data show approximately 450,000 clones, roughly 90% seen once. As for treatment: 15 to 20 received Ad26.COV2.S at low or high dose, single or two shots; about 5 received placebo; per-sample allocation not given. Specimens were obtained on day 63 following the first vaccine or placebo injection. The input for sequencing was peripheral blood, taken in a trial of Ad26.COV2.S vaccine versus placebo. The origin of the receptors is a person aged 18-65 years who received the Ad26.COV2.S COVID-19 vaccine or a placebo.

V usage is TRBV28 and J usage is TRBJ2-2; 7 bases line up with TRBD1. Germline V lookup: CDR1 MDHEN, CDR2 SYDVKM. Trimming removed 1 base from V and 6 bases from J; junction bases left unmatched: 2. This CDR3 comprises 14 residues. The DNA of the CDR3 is TGTGCCAGCAGTTTATCAGGGGGTGCCGGGGAGCTGTTTTTT. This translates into CASSLSGGAGELFF.

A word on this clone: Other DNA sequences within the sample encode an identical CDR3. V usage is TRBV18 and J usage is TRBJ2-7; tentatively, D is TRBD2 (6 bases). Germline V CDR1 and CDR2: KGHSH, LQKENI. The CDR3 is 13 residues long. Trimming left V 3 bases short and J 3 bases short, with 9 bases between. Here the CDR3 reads CASSPGLSYEQYF. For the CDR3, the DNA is TGTGCCAGCTCACCTGGACTAAGCTACGAGCAGTACTTC.

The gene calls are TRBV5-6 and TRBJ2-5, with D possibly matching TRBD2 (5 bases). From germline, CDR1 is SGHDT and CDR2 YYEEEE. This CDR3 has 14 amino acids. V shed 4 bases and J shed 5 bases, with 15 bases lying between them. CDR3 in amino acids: CASSREWAMETQYF. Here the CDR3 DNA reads TGTGCCAGCAGCCGGGAATGGGCTATGGAGACCCAGTACTTC.

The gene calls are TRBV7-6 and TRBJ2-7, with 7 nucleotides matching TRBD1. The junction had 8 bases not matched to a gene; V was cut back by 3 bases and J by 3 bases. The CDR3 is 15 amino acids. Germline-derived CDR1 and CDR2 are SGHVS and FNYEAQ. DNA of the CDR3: TGTGCCAGCAGCTTGAACAGGGGCACCTTCTACGAGCAGTACTTC. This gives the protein CASSLNRGTFYEQYF.

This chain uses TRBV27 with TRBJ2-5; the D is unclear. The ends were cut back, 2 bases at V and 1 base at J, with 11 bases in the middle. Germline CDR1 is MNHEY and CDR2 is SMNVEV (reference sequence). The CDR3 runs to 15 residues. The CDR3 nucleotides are TGTGCCAGCAGTTTACGGACCGGCAGCCAAGAGACCCAGTACTTC. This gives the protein CASSLRTGSQETQYF.

CDR3 amino acids: CASSSQGGQETQYF. In nucleotides, the CDR3 is TGTGCCAGCAGTTCCCAGGGAGGCCAAGAGACCCAGTACTTC. The chain combines TRBV27 with TRBJ2-5; D might be TRBD2 (6 bases). V lost 4 bases and J 1 base, leaving 10 bases between the germline ends. CDR1 and CDR2 from the germline V gene are MNHEY and SMNVEV (reference sequence). The CDR3 extends over 14 amino acids.

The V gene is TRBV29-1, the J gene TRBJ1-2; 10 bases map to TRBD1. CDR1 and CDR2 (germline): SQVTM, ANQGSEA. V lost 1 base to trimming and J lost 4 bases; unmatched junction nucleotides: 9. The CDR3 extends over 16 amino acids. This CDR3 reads CSVEGQTGGVIYGYTF. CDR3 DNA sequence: TGCAGCGTTGAAGGTCAGACAGGGGGCGTTATCTATGGCTACACCTTC.

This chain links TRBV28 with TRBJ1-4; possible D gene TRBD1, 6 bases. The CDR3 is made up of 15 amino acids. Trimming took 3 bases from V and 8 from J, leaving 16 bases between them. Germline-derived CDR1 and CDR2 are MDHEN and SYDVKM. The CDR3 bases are TGTGCCAGCAGTTTGGGGGCCCGGGACGACGAAAAACTGTTTTTT. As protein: CASSLGARDDEKLFF. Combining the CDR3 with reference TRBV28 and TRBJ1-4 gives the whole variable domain DVKVTQSSRYLVKRTGEKVFLECVQDMDHENMFWYRQDPGLGLRLIYFSYDVKMKEKGDIPEGYSVSREKKERFSLILESASTNQTSMYLCASSLGARDDEKLFFGSGTQLSVL.

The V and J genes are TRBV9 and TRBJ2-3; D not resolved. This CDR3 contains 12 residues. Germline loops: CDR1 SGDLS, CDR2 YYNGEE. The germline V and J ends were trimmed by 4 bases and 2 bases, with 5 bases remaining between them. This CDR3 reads CASSPITDTQYF. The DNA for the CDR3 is TGTGCCAGCAGCCCCATCACAGATACGCAGTATTTT.

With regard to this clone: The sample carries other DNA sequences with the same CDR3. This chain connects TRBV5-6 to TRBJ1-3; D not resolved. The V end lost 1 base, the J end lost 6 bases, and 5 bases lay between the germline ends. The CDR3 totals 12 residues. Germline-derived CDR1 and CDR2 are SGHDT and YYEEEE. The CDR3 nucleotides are TGTGCCAGCAGCTTGTGGGAAAACACCATATATTTT. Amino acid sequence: CASSLWENTIYF.

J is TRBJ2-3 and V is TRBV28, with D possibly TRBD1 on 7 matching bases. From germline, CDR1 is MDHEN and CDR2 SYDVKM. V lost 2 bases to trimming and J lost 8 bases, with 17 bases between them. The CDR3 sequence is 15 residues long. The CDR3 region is CASSLAGTRGVTQYF. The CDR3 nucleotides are TGTGCCAGCAGTTTAGCCGGGACCAGGGGGGTTACGCAGTATTTT.

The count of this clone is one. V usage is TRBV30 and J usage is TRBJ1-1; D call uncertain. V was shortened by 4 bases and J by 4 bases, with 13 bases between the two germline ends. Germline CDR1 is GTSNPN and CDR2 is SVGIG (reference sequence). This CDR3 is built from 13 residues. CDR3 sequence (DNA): TGTGCCTGGAATACGGCTGGAGGCACTGAAGCTTTCTTT. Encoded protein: CAWNTAGGTEAFF.